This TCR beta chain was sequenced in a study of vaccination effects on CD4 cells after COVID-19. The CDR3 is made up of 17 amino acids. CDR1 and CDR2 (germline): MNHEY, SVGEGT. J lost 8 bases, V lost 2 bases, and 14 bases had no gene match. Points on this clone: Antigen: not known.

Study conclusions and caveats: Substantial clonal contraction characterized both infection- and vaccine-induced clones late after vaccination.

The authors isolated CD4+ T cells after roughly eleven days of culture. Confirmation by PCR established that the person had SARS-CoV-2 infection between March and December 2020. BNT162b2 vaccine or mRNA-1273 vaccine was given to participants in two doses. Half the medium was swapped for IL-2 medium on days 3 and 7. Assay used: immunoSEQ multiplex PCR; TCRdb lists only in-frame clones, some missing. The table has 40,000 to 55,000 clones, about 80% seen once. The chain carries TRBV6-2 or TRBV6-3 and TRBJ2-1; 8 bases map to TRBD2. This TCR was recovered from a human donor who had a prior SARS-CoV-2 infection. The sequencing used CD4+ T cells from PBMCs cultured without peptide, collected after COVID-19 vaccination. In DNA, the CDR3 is TGTGCCAGCAGTTACCCGGTAGCGGGAACCCGATTTGATGAGCAGTTCTTC. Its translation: CASSYPVAGTRFDEQFF.